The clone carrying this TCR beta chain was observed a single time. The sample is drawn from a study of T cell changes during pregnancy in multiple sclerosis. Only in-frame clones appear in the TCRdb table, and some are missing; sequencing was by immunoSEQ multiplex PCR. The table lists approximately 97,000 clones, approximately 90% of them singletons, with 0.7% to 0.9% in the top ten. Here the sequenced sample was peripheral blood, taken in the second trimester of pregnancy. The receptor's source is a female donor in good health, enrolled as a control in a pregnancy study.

The CDR3 spells CASSPREDNYGYTF. CDR3 DNA sequence: TGTGCCAGCTCACCACGGGAGGATAACTATGGCTACACCTTC. The rearrangement joins TRBV18 to TRBJ1-2; D call uncertain. Per germline, CDR1 KGHSH and CDR2 LQKENI. With 1 base removed from V and 1 base from J, the gap between germline ends came to 7 bases. The CDR3 is 14 residues long.